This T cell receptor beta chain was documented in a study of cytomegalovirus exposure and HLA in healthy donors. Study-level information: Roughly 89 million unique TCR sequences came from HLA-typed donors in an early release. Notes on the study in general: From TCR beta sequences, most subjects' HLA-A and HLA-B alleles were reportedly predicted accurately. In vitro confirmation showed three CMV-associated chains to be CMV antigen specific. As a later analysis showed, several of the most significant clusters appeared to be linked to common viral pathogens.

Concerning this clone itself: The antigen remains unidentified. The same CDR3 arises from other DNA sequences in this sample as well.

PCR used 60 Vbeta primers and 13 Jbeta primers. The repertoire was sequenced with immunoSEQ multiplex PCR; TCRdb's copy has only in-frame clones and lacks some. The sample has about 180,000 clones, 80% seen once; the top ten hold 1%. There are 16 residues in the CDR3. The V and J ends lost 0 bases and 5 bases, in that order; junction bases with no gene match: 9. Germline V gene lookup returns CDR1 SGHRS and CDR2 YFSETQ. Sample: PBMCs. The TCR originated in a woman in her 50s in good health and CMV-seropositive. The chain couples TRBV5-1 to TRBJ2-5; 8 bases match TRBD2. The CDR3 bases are TGCGCCAGCAGCTTGGCTGTTGCGGGGGGCCGCGAGACCCAGTACTTC. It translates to CASSLAVAGGRETQYF.